The 26 T cell receptor beta chains below all came from one sample that was sequenced in a study of blood T cells in healthy people across ages. The second PCR ran about 6 to 12 cycles with a sample-barcoded 5' primer and J-beta primers. A single record per CDR3 protein comes from TCRdb applying MiXCR to the 5' RACE reads. The sample yields more than 900,000 distinct CDR3 sequences, under 30% seen once. This sample also appeared in a second study, on T cells of mothers and their children.

The sequenced sample was blood. Source of these receptors: a girl aged 2 to 9 in good health.

The CDR3 loop reads CASSRQYTGYTF. DNA for the CDR3: TGTGCCAGCAGCAGACAGTATACTGGCTACACCTTC. The V and J genes are TRBV4-2 and TRBJ1-2; weak D call: TRBD1 (5 bases). This CDR3 has 12 amino acids. With 5 bases removed from V and 7 bases from J, the gap between germline ends came to 11 bases. Germline assignment: CDR1 LGHNA and CDR2 YNFKEQ.

This clonotype was counted only a few times. Here the CDR3 DNA reads TGCGCCAGCAGCCCCAACCCACAGGTGCCGCCGCCATATGGCTACACCTTC. It yields the protein CASSPNPQVPPPYGYTF. V gene TRBV5-1 combines with J gene TRBJ1-2, with D possibly being TRBD1 (5 bases). V shed 4 bases and J shed 5 bases, with 24 bases lying between them. The CDR3 totals 17 residues. The germline V gene encodes CDR1 SGHRS and CDR2 YFSETQ.

The chain combines TRBV27 with TRBJ2-7, with D tentatively TRBD1 (6 bases). V gave up 5 bases and J gave up 3 bases, with 17 bases separating them. The CDR3 has 15 amino acids. Germline V gives CDR1 MNHEY, CDR2 SMNVEV (reference sequence). CDR3 sequence reads: CASSREGHGIYEQYF. The CDR3 bases are TGTGCCAGCAGTCGAGAGGGACATGGAATCTACGAGCAGTACTTC.

The J gene is TRBJ2-5, the V gene TRBV5-5; perhaps TRBD1 as D (6 bases). The J call may not be correct, given that the DNA end is closer to TRBJ2-7. This CDR3 has 14 amino acids. Germline V gives CDR1 SGHKS, CDR2 YYEKEE (reference sequence). The chain's CDR3 is CASSFDGQPSEQYF. In DNA, the CDR3 is TGTGCCAGCAGCTTCGACGGACAGCCCTCCGAGCAGTACTTC.

In its sample, this clonotype was seen a few times. The chain couples TRBV19 to TRBJ2-5; D tentatively reads TRBD1 or TRBD2 (6 bases each). Trimming took 1 base from V and 3 from J, leaving 9 bases between them. Germline V gene data show CDR1 as LNHDA and CDR2 as SQIVND (reference sequence). This CDR3 is built from 14 residues. The CDR3 spells CASSIGGAEETQYF. Written as DNA, the CDR3 is TGTGCCAGTAGTATAGGGGGGGCTGAAGAGACCCAGTACTTC.

The chain combines TRBV20-1 with TRBJ1-2; 8 bases fit TRBD1. V trimming: 4 bases; J trimming: 6 bases; junction bases outside the gene matches: 7. This CDR3 is built from 13 residues. Germline V lookup: CDR1 DFQATT, CDR2 SNEGSKA (reference sequence). CDR3 residues: CSATGQGEDGYTF. As DNA, the CDR3 is TGCAGTGCTACAGGACAGGGTGAGGATGGCTACACCTTC.

This clonotype turned up a few times. At one end the junction does not follow the germline gene, possibly because of a read error. The gene calls are TRBV29-1 and TRBJ1-1, with 7 nucleotides matching TRBD1. Looked up from germline, CDR1 is SQVTM and CDR2 is ANQGSEA. The CDR3 length is 12 residues. The CDR3, as DNA: TGCAGCGGGTCCAGGGGGAACACTGGAGCTTTCTTT. Translating it yields CSGSRGNTGAFF.

The V and J genes are TRBV5-6 and TRBJ2-5, with 13 bases matching TRBD2. The junction had 6 bases not matched to a gene; V was cut back by 4 bases and J by 3 bases. The CDR3 runs 16 residues. Germline V lookup: CDR1 SGHDT, CDR2 YYEEEE. The DNA of the CDR3 is TGTGCCAGCAGCCGTGGTGGACTAGCGGGAGAAGAGACCCAGTACTTC. Translated, it gives CASSRGGLAGEETQYF.

This clonotype came up a few times. This chain joins TRBV14 and TRBJ1-5; D is unclear. Trimming took 0 bases from V and 11 from J, leaving 11 bases between them. There are 13 residues in the CDR3. Germline loops: CDR1 SGHDN, CDR2 FVKESK. This chain's CDR3 is CASSQDNGKAQHF. The CDR3 DNA is TGTGCCAGCAGCCAAGATAATGGGAAAGCCCAGCATTTT.

This clonotype was detected once. This sequence joins TRBV20-1 and TRBJ2-1; D remains ambiguous. The CDR3 sequence is 14 residues long. Germline loops: CDR1 DFQATT, CDR2 SNEGSKA (reference sequence). V lost 3 bases, J lost 0 bases, and 9 bases lay in between. CDR3 sequence reads: CSASVASSYNEQFF. The DNA of the CDR3 is TGCAGTGCTAGTGTGGCTAGCTCCTACAATGAGCAGTTCTTC.

The rearrangement uses TRBV20-1 and TRBJ1-1; D is undetermined. This CDR3 has 11 amino acids. From germline, CDR1 is DFQATT and CDR2 SNEGSKA (reference sequence). Trimming cost V 6 bases and J 0 bases, with 5 bases left between them. The CDR3 sequence: CSAMLNTEAFF. CDR3 bases: TGCAGTGCAATGTTGAACACTGAAGCTTTCTTT.

This clonotype showed up just a few times. The CDR3: CSAKDLRDINTGELFF. The CDR3 DNA reads as TGCAGTGCCAAGGATCTCCGGGACATAAACACCGGGGAGCTGTTTTTT. The V gene is TRBV20-1, the J gene TRBJ2-2; maybe TRBD1 (6 bases). Germline lookup yields CDR1 DFQATT and CDR2 SNEGSKA (reference sequence). V was shortened by 6 bases and J by 2 bases, with 19 bases between the two germline ends. The CDR3 has 16 residues.

The gene calls are TRBV20-1 and TRBJ2-4; D is undetermined. CDR1 and CDR2 from the germline V gene are DFQATT and SNEGSKA (reference sequence). V was pared by 0 bases and J by 0 bases, with 12 bases between. CDR3 length equals 16 residues. The CDR3 spells CSARDSGSIAKNIQYF. CDR3 bases: TGCAGTGCTAGAGATTCAGGCTCAATAGCCAAAAACATTCAGTACTTC.

This chain connects TRBV6-5 to TRBJ1-2, with unresolved D. V lost 5 bases to trimming and J lost 0 bases, with 13 bases between them. This CDR3 comprises 15 residues. CDR1 is MNHEY, CDR2 SVGAGI, per germline. CDR3 residues: CASSPYGGTNYGYTF. The CDR3 DNA reads as TGTGCCAGCAGTCCTTATGGAGGGACTAACTATGGCTACACCTTC.

The gene calls are TRBV12-3 or TRBV12-4 and TRBJ2-1, with D possibly being TRBD2 (6 bases). This CDR3 has 15 residues. V was pared by 4 bases and J by 10 bases, with 20 bases between. Here the CDR3 DNA reads TGTGCCAGCAGTTCGTTGGGACTGGGGTACCGCGAGCAGTTCTTC. Its protein product is CASSSLGLGYREQFF.

The V call is TRBV27, the J call TRBJ2-7; D call uncertain. The CDR3 sequence is 13 residues long. Trimming left V 8 bases short and J 3 bases short, with 14 bases between. Germline V lookup: CDR1 MNHEY, CDR2 SMNVEV (reference sequence). Here the CDR3 DNA reads TGTGCCAGCGGAACCGGGTCCTTCTACGAGCAGTACTTC. It translates to CASGTGSFYEQYF.

The genes are TRBV5-5 and TRBJ1-4; TRBD1 agrees at 12 bases. V shed 5 bases and J 12 bases; nucleotides not matched to a gene: 11. Germline CDR1 reads SGHKS; CDR2 reads YYEKEE (reference sequence). The CDR3 has 15 amino acids. The CDR3 region is CASRDPGTGGDQLFF. CDR3 nucleotides: TGTGCCAGCAGGGACCCCGGGACAGGGGGCGATCAACTGTTTTTT.

This clonotype was observed a handful of times. This rearrangement joins TRBV5-5 to TRBJ2-3; TRBD2 matches 8 bases. The junction had 4 bases not matched to a gene; V was cut back by 1 base and J by 3 bases. Germline CDR1 is SGHKS and CDR2 is YYEKEE (reference sequence). The CDR3 sequence is 15 residues long. CDR3 in DNA: TGTGCCAGCAGCTTGAGGTCTAGCGGGACAGATACGCAGTATTTT. Its protein is CASSLRSSGTDTQYF.

V is TRBV5-1 and J is TRBJ2-3, with 11 bases aligning to TRBD2. Germline assignment: CDR1 SGHRS and CDR2 YFSETQ. This CDR3 has 16 amino acids. Losses at the gene ends were 4 bases for V and 3 bases for J; bases not matched to a gene: 7. CDR3 sequence (DNA): TGCGCCAGCAGCCCCGGACTAGCGGGCGCTACAGATACGCAGTATTTT. Its protein product is CASSPGLAGATDTQYF.

This clonotype was seen a few times. The chain employs TRBV7-9 and TRBJ2-3; the D gene is possibly TRBD2 (5 bases). Germline assignment: CDR1 SEHNR and CDR2 FQNEAQ (reference sequence). Trimming cost V 9 bases and J 3 bases, with 16 bases left between them. This CDR3 comprises 14 residues. The CDR3 nucleotides are TGTGCCAGTGGCTTGAGGGTTCAGACAGATACGCAGTATTTT. Residues: CASGLRVQTDTQYF. Full variable domain (outside the CDR3, taken from reference TRBV7-9 and TRBJ2-3): DTGVSQNPRHKITKRGQNVTFRCDPISEHNRLYWYRQTLGQGPEFLTYFQNEAQLEKSRLLSDRFSAERPKGSFSTLEIQRTEQGDSAMYLCASGLRVQTDTQYFGPGTRLTVL.

CDR3 region: CASSFTGGYNSPLHF. CDR3 sequence (DNA): TGTGCCAGCAGCTTTACAGGGGGTTATAATTCACCCCTCCACTTT. The V and J genes are TRBV7-9 and TRBJ1-6, with 8 positions matching TRBD1. The CDR3 consists of 15 residues. V gave up 3 bases and J gave up 4 bases; unmatched junction bases: 2. Germline V gene data show CDR1 as SEHNR and CDR2 as FQNEAQ (reference sequence). Looking up the rest from reference TRBV7-9 and TRBJ1-6 gives the full variable domain: DTGVSQNPRHKITKRGQNVTFRCDPISEHNRLYWYRQTLGQGPEFLTYFQNEAQLEKSRLLSDRFSAERPKGSFSTLEIQRTEQGDSAMYLCASSFTGGYNSPLHFGNGTRLTVT.

This clonotype was observed a few times. The J gene is TRBJ1-5, the V gene TRBV28; weak D call: TRBD1 (6 bases). The CDR3 length is 16 residues. Germline V CDR1 and CDR2: MDHEN, SYDVKM. With 6 bases removed from V and 3 bases from J, the gap between germline ends came to 18 bases. The DNA of the CDR3 is TGTGCCAGCAGCCTCTTTCCGGGGGCTACCAATCAGCCCCAGCATTTT. This gives the protein CASSLFPGATNQPQHF.

V usage is TRBV5-1 and J usage is TRBJ2-3; 8 bases are shared with TRBD2. J lost 3 bases, V lost 3 bases, and 6 bases had no gene match. The CDR3 has 15 residues. Per the germline V gene, CDR1 is SGHRS and CDR2 is YFSETQ. CDR3 protein: CASSWNSGRTDTQYF. The CDR3 DNA reads as TGCGCCAGCAGCTGGAACAGCGGGAGAACAGATACGCAGTATTTT.

This clonotype was detected a few times. This sequence joins TRBV20-1 and TRBJ2-5; D gene ambiguous. This CDR3 is built from 14 residues. V was clipped by 0 bases and J by 4 bases, with 12 bases between them. Germline CDR1 is DFQATT and CDR2 is SNEGSKA (reference sequence). Here the CDR3 reads CSARDDDALETQYF. The CDR3 nucleotides read TGCAGTGCTAGAGATGACGACGCTTTAGAGACCCAGTACTTC.

Remarks on this clonotype: A much larger clone differs from this one at a single base, so this may be a read error. The chain joins TRBV7-9 to TRBJ2-3, with TRBD1 matching 8 bases. Trimming cost V 3 bases and J 4 bases; bases outside gene matches: 3. CDR3 length: 14 residues. From germline, CDR1 is SEHNR and CDR2 FQNEAQ (reference sequence). The DNA of the CDR3 is TGTGCCAGCAGCTTTGGACAGGGCCCAGATACGCAGTATTTT. Amino acids: CASSFGQGPDTQYF.

This chain joins TRBV28 and TRBJ1-2; no firm D call. The length of the CDR3 is 13 residues. Trimming cost V 7 bases and J 8 bases, with 17 bases left between them. The germline V gene has CDR1 MDHEN and CDR2 SYDVKM. The CDR3 loop reads CASKVRFGEGYTF. The CDR3 coding sequence is TGTGCCAGCAAGGTCAGGTTCGGGGAAGGCTACACCTTC.